The present T cell receptor beta chain was sequenced within a study of long-term antiretroviral therapy in people with HIV. Broader study findings: Older ART regimens may have been in use when blood was drawn between the mid-2000s and the late 2010s.

The trim removed 4 bases at V and 1 base at J, leaving 1 base unmatched. The CDR3 has 14 residues. CDR1 is MNHEY and CDR2 is SVGAGI in the germline V gene. As concerns this clone: Its antigen is undetermined.

A v3.0 immunoSEQ assay was performed at survey level. The protocol was immunoSEQ multiplex PCR, while the TCRdb copy is restricted to in-frame clones and leaves out a portion. The sample holds approximately 24,000 clones, under 85% seen once. The sequence was collected from a man aged 30-40 years with HIV. Material: unsorted PBMCs, obtained 2.1 years after starting antiretroviral therapy. This sequence joins TRBV6-5 and TRBJ2-3; 8 nucleotides match TRBD2. CDR3 sequence reads: CASSFSGGTDTQYF. CDR3 DNA sequence: TGTGCCAGCAGTTTTAGCGGGGGCACAGATACGCAGTATTTT.